These 19 T cell receptor beta chains share one sample of origin, sequenced in a study of T cell responses to AZD1222 COVID-19 vaccine. Libraries were prepared by immunoSEQ multiplex PCR; TCRdb keeps only in-frame clonotypes and omits some of them. The data hold about 180,000 clones, with approximately 86% observed a single time. This material consisted of peripheral blood, taken on day 0 of AZD1222 vaccination. These receptors were collected from an adult in good health.

The rearrangement uses TRBV4-1 and TRBJ2-1; TRBD2 agrees at 10 bases. The CDR3 is 16 amino acids. Germline loops: CDR1 MGHRA, CDR2 YSYEKL. Unmatched junction bases numbered 4, after V lost 0 bases and J lost 5 bases. CDR3 protein: CASSQDFLAGDNEQFF. CDR3 nucleotide sequence: TGCGCCAGCAGCCAAGATTTTCTAGCGGGAGACAATGAGCAGTTCTTC.

The chain uses TRBV30 and TRBJ2-7; D not certain. The CDR3 length is 14 residues. Germline CDR1 and CDR2: GTSNPN and SVGIG (reference sequence). The germline V and J ends were trimmed by 2 bases and 2 bases, with 13 bases remaining between them. The CDR3 reads CAWSRWSFTYEQYF. In nucleotides, the CDR3 is TGTGCCTGGAGTAGGTGGTCTTTCACCTACGAGCAGTACTTC. Complete variable domain (other parts from reference TRBV30 and TRBJ2-7): SQTIHQWPATLVQPVGSPLSLECTVEGTSNPNLYWYRQAAGRGLQLLFYSVGIGQISSEVPQNLSASRPQDRQFILSSKKLLLSDSGFYLCAWSRWSFTYEQYFGPGTRLTVT.

V usage is TRBV7-2 and J usage is TRBJ2-1; a possible D gene is TRBD2 (5 bases). This CDR3 region has 16 residues. The germline CDR1 and CDR2 sequences are SGHTA and FQGNSA. V lost 7 bases and J 1 base, leaving 17 bases between the germline ends. CDR3 residues: CASNLLAGLSYNEQFF. The CDR3 nucleotides are TGTGCCAGCAACCTCCTTGCGGGTTTGTCCTACAATGAGCAGTTCTTC.

The rearrangement joins TRBV6-5 to TRBJ1-6; 7 bases line up with TRBD1. The CDR3 sequence is 14 residues long. J was trimmed by 7 bases and V by 5 bases; bases with no gene match: 5. CDR1 and CDR2 (germline): MNHEY, SVGAGI. The CDR3 bases are TGTGCCAGCAGTAAACAGGGGTTCAATTCACCCCTCCACTTT. Protein sequence: CASSKQGFNSPLHF.

The rearrangement links TRBV10-3 to TRBJ2-3; TRBD1 is a possible D gene (5 bases). The CDR3 spans 15 residues. Germline V gives CDR1 ENHRY, CDR2 SYGVKD. Trimming took off 6 bases at V and 2 bases at J, with 15 bases between the two ends. As DNA, the CDR3 is TGTGCCATCAGGTCTTCTCAGGACAACACAGATACGCAGTATTTT. Its protein product is CAIRSSQDNTDTQYF.

This rearrangement joins TRBV3-1 (or the pseudogene TRBV3-2) to TRBJ1-2; no definite D call. Trimming shortened V by 1 base and J by 4 bases, and 16 bases separated the two germline ends. The CDR3 runs to 16 residues. In germline, CDR1 is LGHDT, CDR2 YNNKEL (reference sequence). CDR3 protein: CASSQGQTLLIYGYTF. CDR3 DNA sequence: TGTGCCAGCAGCCAAGGGCAGACCCTACTCATCTATGGCTACACCTTC.

The V and J genes are TRBV30 and TRBJ1-2, with D maybe TRBD1 (6 bases). Germline V gene sequence: CDR1 GTSNPN, CDR2 SVGIG (reference sequence). The CDR3 contains 15 residues. V shed 0 bases and J shed 8 bases, with 19 bases lying between them. The CDR3 DNA sequence: TGTGCCTGGAGTGTAAGGAGGACAGCCGAGAAAGGCTACACCTTC. Its translation: CAWSVRRTAEKGYTF.

This clone was found a few times. Different DNA sequences within this sample yield the same CDR3. The V gene is TRBV12-3 or TRBV12-4, the J gene TRBJ2-7; the D call may be TRBD1 or TRBD2 (5 bases each). Trimming cost V 6 bases and J 4 bases, with 13 bases left between them. The CDR3 has 13 residues. This CDR3 reads CASSLSGGYEQYF. CDR3 nucleotides: TGTGCCAGCAGCCTTAGTGGGGGTTACGAGCAGTACTTC.

The chain has TRBV5-1 and TRBJ2-7; no definite D call. This CDR3 has 13 residues. V dropped 0 bases and J dropped 7 bases, with 11 bases sitting between them. CDR1 and CDR2 (germline): SGHRS, YFSETQ. CDR3 sequence reads: CASSLGPYDEQYF. The CDR3 DNA follows: TGCGCCAGCAGCTTGGGACCCTACGATGAGCAGTACTTC. The whole variable domain, filled in from reference TRBV5-1 and TRBJ2-7, reads KAGVTQTPRYLIKTRGQQVTLSCSPISGHRSVSWYQQTPGQGLQFLFEYFSETQRNKGNFPGRFSGRQFSNSRSEMNVSTLELGDSALYLCASSLGPYDEQYFGPGTRLTVT.

The rearrangement links TRBV6-5 to TRBJ1-1; no definite D call. CDR1 is MNHEY and CDR2 is SVGAGI in the germline V gene. V was clipped by 6 bases and J by 5 bases, with 10 bases between them. This CDR3 region has 12 residues. CDR3 in amino acids: CASSSTGTEAFF. CDR3 in DNA: TGTGCCAGCAGCTCCACCGGAACTGAAGCTTTCTTT.

This clone was counted a few times. This chain connects TRBV5-4 to TRBJ1-2; D is unclear. Trimming cost V 4 bases and J 8 bases, with 12 bases left between them. This CDR3 region has 12 residues. Germline assignment: CDR1 SGHNT and CDR2 YYREEE (reference sequence). CDR3 sequence (DNA): TGTGCCAGCAGCCTCCCCCAGGAGGGCTACACCTTC. This encodes CASSLPQEGYTF.

The V gene is TRBV6-2 or TRBV6-3, the J gene TRBJ2-7, with TRBD2 as a possible D gene (6 bases). Germline assignment: CDR1 MNHEY and CDR2 SVGEGT. The V gene lost 2 bases and the J gene lost 3 bases, with 14 bases spanning the gap. This CDR3 is built from 15 residues. The CDR3 nucleotides read TGTGCCAGCAGTTACCCTAATAAGGGACTCTACGAGCAGTACTTC. It translates to CASSYPNKGLYEQYF.

The V gene is TRBV13, the J gene TRBJ2-7, with 7 nucleotides matching TRBD1. The germline gives CDR1 PRHDT, CDR2 FYEKMQ (reference sequence). The CDR3 runs to 14 residues. Trimming at V came to 5 bases and at J to 3 bases, leaving 7 bases not matched to a gene. CDR3 nucleotides: TGTGCCAGCAGCCGAATGGGACAGAACTACGAGCAGTACTTC. Translation gives CASSRMGQNYEQYF.

V gene TRBV6-5 combines with J gene TRBJ1-5; no definite D call. The CDR3 extends over 14 amino acids. The V and J ends lost 0 bases and 0 bases respectively, with 3 bases between them. Germline assignment: CDR1 MNHEY and CDR2 SVGAGI. This CDR3 reads CASSYSYSNQPQHF. In DNA, the CDR3 is TGTGCCAGCAGTTACTCCTATAGCAATCAGCCCCAGCATTTT.

The J gene is TRBJ1-6, the V gene TRBV7-2; D might be TRBD1 (5 bases). CDR3 length: 14 residues. CDR1 and CDR2 from the germline V gene are SGHTA and FQGNSA. V was cut by 2 bases and J by 10 bases, with 12 bases left in between. The CDR3 is CASSLLKGQSPLHF. As DNA, the CDR3 is TGTGCCAGCAGCTTATTGAAGGGGCAATCACCCCTCCACTTT.

This sequence joins TRBV5-1 and TRBJ1-1, with 8 bases aligning to TRBD1. The length of the CDR3 is 14 residues. In germline, CDR1 is SGHRS, CDR2 YFSETQ. J lost 2 bases, V lost 3 bases, and 3 bases had no gene match. The CDR3 sequence is CASSSTGVNTEAFF. In nucleotides, the CDR3 is TGCGCCAGCAGCTCGACAGGGGTTAACACTGAAGCTTTCTTT.

Here the CDR3 reads CASSGTGGRGFYEQYF. CDR3 bases: TGTGCCAGCAGTGGGACAGGGGGAAGGGGGTTTTACGAGCAGTACTTC. J is TRBJ2-7 and V is TRBV27; 11 positions match TRBD1. Germline V gene data show CDR1 as MNHEY and CDR2 as SMNVEV (reference sequence). The CDR3 is made up of 16 amino acids. Trimming at V came to 5 bases and at J to 4 bases, leaving 10 bases not matched to a gene.

This sequence joins TRBV7-9 and TRBJ2-5; the D call may be TRBD1 or TRBD2 (6 bases each). The CDR3 length is 15 residues. Trimming stripped 0 bases from V and 5 bases from J, with 13 bases between. Germline-derived CDR1 and CDR2 are SEHNR and FQNEAQ (reference sequence). The CDR3 DNA sequence: TGTGCCAGCAGCTTAGCGGGGGGCGATCGGGAGACCCAGTACTTC. Protein product: CASSLAGGDRETQYF.

The chain has TRBV6-5 and TRBJ1-2, with D maybe TRBD1 (5 bases). Germline CDR1 and CDR2: MNHEY and SVGAGI. The CDR3 has 14 residues. V was cut by 6 bases and J by 2 bases, with 13 bases left in between. CDR3 sequence (DNA): TGTGCCAGCAGCCCACCCGGGACCAACTATGGCTACACCTTC. Its translation is CASSPPGTNYGYTF.